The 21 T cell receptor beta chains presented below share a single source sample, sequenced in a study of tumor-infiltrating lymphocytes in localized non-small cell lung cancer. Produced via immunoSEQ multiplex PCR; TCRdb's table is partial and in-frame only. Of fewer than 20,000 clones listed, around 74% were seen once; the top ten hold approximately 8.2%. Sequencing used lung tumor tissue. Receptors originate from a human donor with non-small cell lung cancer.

This CDR3 is CASSFNAENYGYTF. CDR3 in DNA: TGCGCCAGCAGCTTTAATGCTGAAAACTATGGCTACACCTTC. The chain carries TRBV5-1 and TRBJ1-2, with D hard to call. The CDR3 has 14 residues. Trimming stripped 2 bases from V and 2 bases from J, with 10 bases between. Germline-derived CDR1 and CDR2 are SGHRS and YFSETQ.

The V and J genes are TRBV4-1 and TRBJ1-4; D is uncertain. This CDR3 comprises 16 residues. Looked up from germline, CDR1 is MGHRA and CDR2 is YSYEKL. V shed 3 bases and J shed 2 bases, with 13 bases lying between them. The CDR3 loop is CASSHFGFATNEKLFF. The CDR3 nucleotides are TGCGCCAGCAGCCATTTTGGGTTCGCCACTAATGAAAAACTGTTTTTT.

The CDR3 protein is CAWSGQGVEQYF. The DNA of the CDR3 is TGTGCCTGGAGTGGTCAGGGGGTTGAGCAGTACTTC. The rearrangement uses TRBV30 and TRBJ2-7; 7 positions match TRBD1. Germline CDR1 and CDR2: GTSNPN and SVGIG (reference sequence). With 1 base clipped from V and 7 bases from J, the junction kept 4 bases outside the gene matches. The CDR3 consists of 12 residues.

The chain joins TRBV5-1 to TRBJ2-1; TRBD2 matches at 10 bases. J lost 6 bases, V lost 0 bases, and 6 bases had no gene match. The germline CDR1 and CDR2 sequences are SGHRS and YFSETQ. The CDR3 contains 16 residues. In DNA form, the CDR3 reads TGCGCCAGCAGCTTGGGGCGCCTAGCGGGAGTCAATGAGCAGTTCTTC. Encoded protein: CASSLGRLAGVNEQFF.

The CDR3 DNA reads as TGTGCCAGCAGCCCCCCTAATTCACCCCTCCACTTT. Its protein is CASSPPNSPLHF. The chain links TRBV7-9 to TRBJ1-6; D remains unclear. The germline V gene encodes CDR1 SEHNR and CDR2 FQNEAQ (reference sequence). The CDR3 contains 12 residues. Deletions cut 5 bases from V and 6 bases from J, with 5 bases between.

CDR3: CASSIDRISVGTGTDTQYF. CDR3 bases: TGTGCCAGTAGTATAGATCGGATATCAGTCGGGACAGGAACAGATACGCAGTATTTT. V and J are TRBV19 and TRBJ2-3, with 8 bases aligning to TRBD1. V lost 0 bases, J lost 3 bases, and 14 bases stayed unmatched. Germline CDR1 and CDR2: LNHDA and SQIVND (reference sequence). The CDR3 spans 19 residues.

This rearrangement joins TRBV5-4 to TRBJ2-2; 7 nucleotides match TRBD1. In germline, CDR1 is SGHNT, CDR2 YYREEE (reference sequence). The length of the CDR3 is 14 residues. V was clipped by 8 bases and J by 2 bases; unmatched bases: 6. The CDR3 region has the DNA TGTGCCAGTCAGAGGGACAGAAACACCGGGGAGCTGTTTTTT. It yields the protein CASQRDRNTGELFF.

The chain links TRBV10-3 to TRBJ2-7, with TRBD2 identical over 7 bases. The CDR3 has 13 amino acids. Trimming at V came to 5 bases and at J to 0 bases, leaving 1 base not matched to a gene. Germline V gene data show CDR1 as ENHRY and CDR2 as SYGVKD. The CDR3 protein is CAISSGDSYEQYF. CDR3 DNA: TGTGCCATCAGTAGCGGGGACTCCTACGAGCAGTACTTC.

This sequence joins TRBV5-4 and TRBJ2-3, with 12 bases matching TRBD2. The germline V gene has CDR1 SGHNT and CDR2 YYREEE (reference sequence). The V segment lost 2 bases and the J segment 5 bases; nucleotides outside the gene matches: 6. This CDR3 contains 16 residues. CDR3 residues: CASSFPTSGGQDTQYF. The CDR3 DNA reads TGTGCCAGCAGCTTCCCGACTAGCGGGGGTCAAGATACGCAGTATTTT.

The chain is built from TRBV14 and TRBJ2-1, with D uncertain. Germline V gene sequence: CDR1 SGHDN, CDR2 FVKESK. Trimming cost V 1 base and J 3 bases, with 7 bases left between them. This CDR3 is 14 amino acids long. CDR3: CASSQGGSYNEQFF. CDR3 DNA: TGTGCCAGCAGCCAAGGTGGCAGCTACAATGAGCAGTTCTTC.

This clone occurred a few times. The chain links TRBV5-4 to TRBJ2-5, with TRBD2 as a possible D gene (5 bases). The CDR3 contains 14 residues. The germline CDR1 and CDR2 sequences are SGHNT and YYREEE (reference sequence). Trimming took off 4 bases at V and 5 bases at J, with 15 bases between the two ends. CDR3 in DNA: TGTGCCAGCAGCCCCGACACTAGAGCTGAGACCCAGTACTTC. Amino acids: CASSPDTRAETQYF. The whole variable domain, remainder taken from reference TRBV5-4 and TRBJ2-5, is ETGVTQSPTHLIKTRGQQVTLRCSSQSGHNTVSWYQQALGQGPQFIFQYYREEENGRGNFPPRFSGLQFPNYSSELNVNALELDDSALYLCASSPDTRAETQYFGPGTRLLVL.

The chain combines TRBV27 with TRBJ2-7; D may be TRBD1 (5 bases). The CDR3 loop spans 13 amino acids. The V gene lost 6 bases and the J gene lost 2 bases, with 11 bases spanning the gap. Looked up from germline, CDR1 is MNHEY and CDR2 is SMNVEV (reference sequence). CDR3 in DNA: TGTGCCAGCAGCAATACAGGAACCTACGAGCAGTACTTC. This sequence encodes CASSNTGTYEQYF.

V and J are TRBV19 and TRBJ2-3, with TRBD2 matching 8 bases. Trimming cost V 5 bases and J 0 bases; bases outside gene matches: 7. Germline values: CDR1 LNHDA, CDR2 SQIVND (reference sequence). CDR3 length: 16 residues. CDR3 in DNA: TGTGCCAGTAGTTCATTAGCGGGGACTAGCACAGATACGCAGTATTTT. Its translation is CASSSLAGTSTDTQYF.

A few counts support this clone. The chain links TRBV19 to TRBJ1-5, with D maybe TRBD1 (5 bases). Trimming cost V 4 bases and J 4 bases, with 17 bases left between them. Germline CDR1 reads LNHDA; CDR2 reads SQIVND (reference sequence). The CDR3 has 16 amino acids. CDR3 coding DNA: TGTGCCAGTAGTACCCTACGAATGACAGTAAATCAGCCCCAGCATTTT. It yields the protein CASSTLRMTVNQPQHF.

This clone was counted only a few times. CDR3 sequence: CASSGAANYGYTF. The CDR3 bases are TGTGCCAGCAGTGGGGCAGCTAACTATGGCTACACCTTC. The genes are TRBV6-5 and TRBJ1-2; a weak D match, TRBD1 (5 bases). From germline, CDR1 is MNHEY and CDR2 SVGAGI. The ends were cut back, 5 bases at V and 0 bases at J, with 7 bases in the middle. This CDR3 has 13 amino acids.

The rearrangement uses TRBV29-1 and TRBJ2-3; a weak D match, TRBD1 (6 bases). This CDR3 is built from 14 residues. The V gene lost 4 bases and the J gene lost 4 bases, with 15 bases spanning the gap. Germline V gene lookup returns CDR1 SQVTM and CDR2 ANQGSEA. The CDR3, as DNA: TGCAGCGTTGCCCGTTCAGGGGTGGCAGATACGCAGTATTTT. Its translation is CSVARSGVADTQYF.

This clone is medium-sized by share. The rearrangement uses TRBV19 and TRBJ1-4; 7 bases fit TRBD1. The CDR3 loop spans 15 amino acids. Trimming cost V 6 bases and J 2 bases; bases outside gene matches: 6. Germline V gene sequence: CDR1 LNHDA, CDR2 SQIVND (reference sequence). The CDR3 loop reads CASRGTVSTNEKLFF. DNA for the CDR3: TGTGCCAGTAGGGGGACAGTGTCGACTAATGAAAAACTGTTTTTT.

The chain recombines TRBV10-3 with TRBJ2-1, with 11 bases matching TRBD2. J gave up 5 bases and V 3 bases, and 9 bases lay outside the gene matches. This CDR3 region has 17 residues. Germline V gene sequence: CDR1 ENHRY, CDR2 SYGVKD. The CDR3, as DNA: TGTGCCATCAGTGATAGAACTAGCGGGAGTGACGACAATGAGCAGTTCTTC. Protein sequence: CAISDRTSGSDDNEQFF.

As DNA, the CDR3 is TGTGCCATCAGTGAGCAATCGACGGCGGCTTTCTTT. Its protein is CAISEQSTAAFF. The rearrangement uses TRBV10-3 and TRBJ1-1; D gene unclear. The CDR3 has 12 amino acids. CDR1 is ENHRY, CDR2 SYGVKD, per germline. Trimming stripped 2 bases from V and 11 bases from J, with 12 bases between.

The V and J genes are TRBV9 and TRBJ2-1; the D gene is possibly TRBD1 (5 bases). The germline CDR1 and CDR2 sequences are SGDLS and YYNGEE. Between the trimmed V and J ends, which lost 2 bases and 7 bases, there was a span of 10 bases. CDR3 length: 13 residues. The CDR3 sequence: CASSVQGTNEQFF. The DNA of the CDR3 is TGTGCCAGCAGCGTTCAGGGCACGAATGAGCAGTTCTTC.

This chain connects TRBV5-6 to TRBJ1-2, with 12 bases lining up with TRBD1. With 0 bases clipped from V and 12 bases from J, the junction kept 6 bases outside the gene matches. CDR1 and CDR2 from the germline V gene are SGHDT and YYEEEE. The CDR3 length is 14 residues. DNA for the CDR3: TGTGCCAGCAGCTTGGCAGGGACAGGGGGCGCAAACACCTTC. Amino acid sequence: CASSLAGTGGANTF.